The sequence of this T cell receptor beta chain was determined in a study of PD-1 blockade in classical Hodgkin lymphoma. TCRdb keeps only in-frame clones here, not all; method: immunoSEQ multiplex PCR. The sample comprises approximately 46,000 clones, over 70% of which are singletons, and approximately 10% rests with the top ten. A note on this clone: Its target is unknown.

Study results and caveats: Complete responders' baseline diversity resembled that of newly diagnosed patients. Newly diagnosed patients reportedly trailed healthy donors in baseline TCR diversity.

The CDR3 sequence is 18 residues long. CDR1 and CDR2 from the germline V gene are KGHSH and LQKENI. Trimming removed 0 bases at V and 4 bases at J, with 19 bases between. No patient escaped relapse after autologous stem cell transplantation, and brentuximab vedotin exposure varied. The source of this sequence is a human donor with classical Hodgkin lymphoma. The source material was peripheral blood mononuclear cells (PBMCs), sampled at baseline. The chain uses TRBV18 and TRBJ2-1; D possibly matches TRBD1 or TRBD2 (7 bases each). CDR3 amino acids: CASSPPTGEGLGYNEQFF. CDR3 coding DNA: TGTGCCAGCTCACCACCTACAGGGGAGGGATTGGGATACAATGAGCAGTTCTTC.